This T cell receptor (beta chain) was sequenced in a study of shared clonotypes between healthy human individuals. The overall study: Three plates were used per donor for CD4 naive, three for CD4 memory, two for CD8 naive and one for CD8 memory. Study findings and constraints: Clonotype sharing among the donors was expected to vary with sequencing depth. Sampling used blood alone; tissue repertoires probably differ.

A remark on this clone: Its antigen is not known.

Germline V lookup: CDR1 SGHAT, CDR2 FQNNGV. This CDR3 is built from 17 residues. V shed 2 bases and J 1 base; nucleotides not matched to a gene: 5. The method was immunoSEQ multiplex PCR; TCRdb's version includes in-frame clones alone and lacks a portion of them. The table records roughly 2 million clones, 95% of them present only once. The genes are TRBV11-2 and TRBJ2-4; TRBD2 aligns across 10 bases. The receptor comes from a man aged 18-30 years in good health. Sequencing was carried out using naive CD4+ T cells sorted from blood. Noted subset: CD45RA+ positively selected. CDR3 nucleotides: TGTGCCAGCAGCTTACCAGGACTAGCGGACGCCAAAAACATTCAGTACTTC. Translation gives CASSLPGLADAKNIQYF.